These 25 T cell receptor beta chains share one sample of origin, sequenced in a study of T cells in Graves' hyperthyroidism and ophthalmopathy. Amplification yielded TCR beta CDR3 regions, with RNA transcripts as the source. First-round RT-PCR with HTBI primers amplified the TCR CDR3 region. MiXCR, applied by TCRdb to the multiplex PCR reads, yields one record per CDR3 protein. This repertoire shows 600,000 or so distinct CDR3 sequences, 12% to 15% found once; its top ten account for about 7%. The sample taken for sequencing was blood. These receptors came from a woman younger than 30 with Graves' ophthalmopathy.

The chain uses TRBV20-1 and TRBJ2-5; 11 bases match TRBD1. The CDR3 covers 14 residues. Germline-derived CDR1 and CDR2 are DFQATT and SNEGSKA (reference sequence). The trim removed 6 bases at V and 6 bases at J, leaving 9 bases unmatched. Here the CDR3 DNA reads TGCAGTGCCCGATGGACAGGGGGCGCCAAGACCCAGTACTTC. The encoded protein is CSARWTGGAKTQYF.

Ten or more counts support this clonotype. The J gene is TRBJ1-6, the V gene TRBV6-1; TRBD1 is a possible D gene (6 bases). Germline V CDR1 and CDR2: MNHNS, SASEGT. This CDR3 has 19 residues. Trimming took 6 bases from V and 0 from J, leaving 21 bases between them. Here the CDR3 reads CASRRGMIQGSSYNSPLHF. In DNA form, the CDR3 reads TGTGCCAGCAGACGCGGGATGATACAGGGAAGCTCCTATAATTCACCCCTCCACTTT.

V usage is TRBV19 and J usage is TRBJ1-1; a weak D match, TRBD1 (5 bases). This CDR3 region has 12 residues. Looked up from germline, CDR1 is LNHDA and CDR2 is SQIVND (reference sequence). V lost 7 bases and J lost 4, with 10 bases in between. This CDR3 reads CASNRGVTEAFF. The CDR3 bases are TGTGCCAGTAATAGGGGAGTCACTGAAGCTTTCTTT.

The sample holds many counts of this clonotype. The J gene is TRBJ1-4, the V gene TRBV9; D not resolved. The CDR3 contains 13 residues. The germline V gene encodes CDR1 SGDLS and CDR2 YYNGEE. Between the trimmed V and J ends, which lost 3 bases and 5 bases, there was a span of 8 bases. CDR3 protein: CASSENGNEKLFF. Written as DNA, the CDR3 is TGTGCCAGCAGCGAGAACGGGAATGAAAAACTGTTTTTT.

Worth noting for this clonotype: Mismatch with germline at one junction end may stem from a read error. The gene calls are TRBV9 and TRBJ1-3, with TRBD1 matching 11 bases. Germline CDR1 is SGDLS and CDR2 is YYNGEE. The CDR3 sequence is 18 residues long. The CDR3 DNA sequence: TGTGCCAGCAGCGTAGTCTCAGGACAGGGGGCAAAAGGAAACACCATATGTTTT. It codes for CASSVVSGQGAKGNTICF.

This clonotype has ten or more counts. The genes are TRBV3-1 and TRBJ1-3, with D possibly being TRBD1 (5 bases). V lost 0 bases and J 11 bases, leaving 17 bases between the germline ends. The CDR3 contains 15 residues. Germline V lookup: CDR1 LGHDT, CDR2 YNNKEL (reference sequence). CDR3: CASSQDSGPRGSIYF. CDR3 bases: TGTGCCAGCAGCCAAGATTCCGGGCCACGGGGCTCCATATATTTT.

This clonotype was observed at least ten times. V is TRBV5-1 and J is TRBJ2-3, with D hard to call. CDR3 length: 15 amino acids. The V and J ends lost 0 bases and 0 bases respectively, with 8 bases between them. Germline assignment: CDR1 SGHRS and CDR2 YFSETQ. DNA for the CDR3: TGCGCCAGCAGCTTGGGGCTGGGGAGCACAGATACGCAGTATTTT. Its translation is CASSLGLGSTDTQYF.

The J gene is TRBJ2-1, the V gene TRBV15; TRBD2 agrees at 8 bases. Germline assignment: CDR1 LNHNV and CDR2 YYDKDF (reference sequence). V shed 1 base, J shed 7 bases, and the junction held 9 bases outside the gene matches. The CDR3 loop spans 16 amino acids. CDR3 DNA sequence: TGTGCCACCAGCAGAGTTCGAACGGGAGGGAAGAATGAGCAGTTCTTC. Translating gives CATSRVRTGGKNEQFF.

This clonotype was seen a few times. The genes are TRBV29-1 and TRBJ1-5, with a tentative D call TRBD1 (6 bases). V was cut by 0 bases and J by 4 bases, with 10 bases left in between. The CDR3 loop spans 14 amino acids. Germline V gene data show CDR1 as SQVTM and CDR2 as ANQGSEA. The CDR3: CSVEDGGANQPQHF. CDR3 nucleotides: TGCAGCGTTGAAGACGGGGGCGCAAATCAGCCCCAGCATTTT.

This clonotype was picked up a small number of times. The chain combines TRBV4-2 with TRBJ1-1, with a possible D match to TRBD1 (6 bases). V shed 6 bases and J shed 4 bases, with 12 bases lying between them. Germline values: CDR1 LGHNA, CDR2 YNFKEQ. This CDR3 is 13 amino acids long. CDR3 DNA sequence: TGTGCCAGCAGGACAGGACCATCCACTGAAGCTTTCTTT. It yields the protein CASRTGPSTEAFF.

This clonotype showed up many times. One end of the junction does not line up with germline, which may come from a read error. The rearrangement joins TRBV6-4 to TRBJ2-7; D is possibly TRBD2 (5 bases). Germline CDR1 is MRHNA and CDR2 is SNTAGT. The CDR3 spans 13 residues. DNA for the CDR3: TGTGCCAGCAGTTACTCCTCGGGATCCGAGCAGTACTTC. Protein sequence: CASSYSSGSEQYF.

This clonotype was seen repeatedly, ten times or more. The chain has TRBV7-6 and TRBJ2-3, with D tentatively TRBD2 (5 bases). V lost 1 base, J lost 7 bases, and 6 bases lay in between. This CDR3 region has 12 residues. The V gene's germline CDR1 is SGHVS and CDR2 FNYEAQ. The CDR3: CASSLGGYTQYF. As DNA, the CDR3 is TGTGCCAGCAGCTTAGGAGGGTATACGCAGTATTTT.

This clonotype was recorded at least ten times. The chain uses TRBV20-1 and TRBJ2-3; TRBD2 aligns across 12 bases. Germline V gene sequence: CDR1 DFQATT, CDR2 SNEGSKA (reference sequence). The V and J ends lost 0 bases and 2 bases, in that order; junction bases with no gene match: 12. CDR3 size: 19 residues. The CDR3: CSARDRPKRTSGITDTQYF. CDR3 DNA: TGCAGTGCTAGAGATCGGCCCAAAAGGACTAGCGGGATCACAGATACGCAGTATTTT.

In its sample, this clonotype was seen a few times. This chain connects TRBV11-2 to TRBJ1-2; D perhaps matches TRBD1 (5 bases). V lost 8 bases to trimming and J lost 10 bases, with 20 bases between them. Germline CDR1 SGHAT, CDR2 FQNNGV. The CDR3 consists of 13 residues. The CDR3 DNA sequence: TGTGCCAGCCGACGAAGGACAAGGTTGGACTACACCTTC. Its protein is CASRRRTRLDYTF.

This clonotype was observed a handful of times. The chain joins TRBV6-1 to TRBJ2-5; D may be TRBD1 or TRBD2 (6 bases each). The CDR3 runs to 13 residues. Germline V lookup: CDR1 MNHNS, CDR2 SASEGT. Trimming removed 11 bases from V and 4 bases from J, with 17 bases in between. The CDR3 protein is CAAQVGGGETQYF. The CDR3 bases are TGTGCCGCTCAGGTAGGGGGAGGAGAGACCCAGTACTTC.

The chain carries TRBV5-1 and TRBJ2-7, with 10 bases fitting TRBD1. The V and J ends lost 4 bases and 3 bases, in that order; junction bases with no gene match: 7. The CDR3 extends over 15 amino acids. From germline, CDR1 is SGHRS and CDR2 YFSETQ. In DNA, the CDR3 is TGCGCCAGCAGCCCCTTGACAGGGGGCTTCTACGAGCAGTACTTC. Translating gives CASSPLTGGFYEQYF.

In regard to this clonotype: A much larger clone differs from this one at a single base, so this may be a read error. The J gene is TRBJ1-1, the V gene TRBV27; 7 nucleotides agree with TRBD1. CDR3 length: 15 residues. Germline CDR1 and CDR2: MNHEY and SMNVEV (reference sequence). CDR3 sequence (DNA): TGTGCCAGCAGTTTGCGACAGGGCATGAACACTGAAGCTTTATTT. It encodes CASSLRQGMNTEALF.

In its sample, this clonotype was seen many times. This chain uses TRBV30 with TRBJ1-5, with D unresolved. Trimming took 4 bases from V and 4 from J, leaving 11 bases between them. Germline CDR1 and CDR2: GTSNPN and SVGIG (reference sequence). This CDR3 contains 13 residues. The chain's CDR3 is CAWTERNNQPQHF. The CDR3 coding sequence is TGTGCCTGGACAGAGAGAAATAATCAGCCCCAGCATTTT.

CDR3 nucleotides: TGCAGCGTTGTTGCGTATGGCATATACAATGAGCAGTTCTTC. This encodes CSVVAYGIYNEQFF. The gene calls are TRBV29-1 and TRBJ2-1; no clear D. Germline V lookup: CDR1 SQVTM, CDR2 ANQGSEA. The CDR3 is 14 residues long. The ends were cut back, 4 bases at V and 4 bases at J, with 14 bases in the middle.

About this clonotype itself: One end of the junction varies from germline; a read error may be responsible. The gene calls are TRBV5-6 and TRBJ1-2; 8 nucleotides agree with TRBD1. Germline CDR1 SGHDT, CDR2 YYEEEE. This CDR3 has 15 residues. The chain's CDR3 is CASGFTTGAGSGYTF. The CDR3 bases are TGTGCCAGCGGCTTCACGACAGGGGCCGGGAGTGGCTACACCTTC.

This clonotype was observed at least ten times. The rearrangement uses TRBV2 and TRBJ2-3, with D perhaps matching TRBD2 (5 bases). Germline assignment: CDR1 SNHLY and CDR2 FYNNEI. This CDR3 comprises 14 residues. The CDR3 sequence: CASRGQAIMDTQYF. DNA for the CDR3: TGTGCGTCACGAGGGCAGGCCATCATGGATACGCAGTATTTT.

The V call is TRBV11-3, the J call TRBJ1-1; D is undetermined. The V and J ends lost 2 bases and 0 bases respectively, with 10 bases between them. Germline V gene sequence: CDR1 SGHNT, CDR2 YENEEA. The CDR3 is made up of 15 amino acids. For the CDR3, the DNA is TGTGCCAGCAGCTTACAACCGAGTATGAACACTGAAGCTTTCTTT. Translated, it gives CASSLQPSMNTEAFF.

V usage is TRBV6-1 and J usage is TRBJ1-6; D not certain. The CDR3 sequence is 15 residues long. CDR1 MNHNS and CDR2 SASEGT come from the germline V gene. The V and J ends lost 3 bases and 6 bases respectively, with 12 bases between them. CDR3 bases: TGTGCCAGCAGTGATGGGGTCCGGCTTAATTCACCCCTCCACTTT. This gives the protein CASSDGVRLNSPLHF.

The table lists this clonotype with many counts. The rearrangement links TRBV20-1 to TRBJ2-7; maybe TRBD2 (5 bases). CDR1 DFQATT and CDR2 SNEGSKA come from the germline V gene (reference sequence). Trimming shortened V by 3 bases and J by 2 bases, and 14 bases separated the two germline ends. The CDR3 is 14 amino acids. The CDR3 nucleotides are TGCAGTGCTAGTTTGTGGGAGAATCCCTACGAGCAGTACTTC. Translated: CSASLWENPYEQYF.

V and J are TRBV12-3 or TRBV12-4 and TRBJ2-3; 9 bases are a match to TRBD1. The CDR3 length is 16 residues. The V and J ends lost 3 bases and 4 bases, in that order; junction bases with no gene match: 8. The CDR3 DNA follows: TGTGCCAGCAGTTTCCCAGCGGACAGGGGAGCAGATACGCAGTATTTT. Its protein is CASSFPADRGADTQYF.